This TCR beta chain was identified in a study of T cell responses to AZD1222 COVID-19 vaccine. Study-level points and caveats: Unmutated regions of variants are reportedly targeted by nearly half of spike-specific TCRs.

V was trimmed by 1 base and J by 6 bases, leaving 8 bases between them. The CDR3 is 13 amino acids. Germline V gene data show CDR1 as KGHDR and CDR2 as SFDVKD. Measured with immunoSEQ multiplex PCR; TCRdb has only the in-frame clones, and not every one. The table shows 90,000 to 150,000 clones, with about 87% occurring only once. On this clone itself: As yet, its antigen is unknown.

This TCR was recovered from an adult in good health. The J gene is TRBJ1-2, the V gene TRBV24-1; perhaps TRBD1 as D (6 bases). The sample here was peripheral blood, taken on day 0 of AZD1222 vaccination. The CDR3 sequence: CATSDLGGDGYTF. CDR3 sequence (DNA): TGTGCCACCAGTGATTTAGGGGGGGATGGCTACACCTTC.